The clone carrying this T cell receptor (beta chain) was picked up a small number of times. V gave up 4 bases and J gave up 5 bases, with 11 bases separating them. The CDR3 length is 14 residues. Germline lookup yields CDR1 MRHNA and CDR2 SNTAGT. The sample is drawn from a study of relationships among human T cell subsets. The T cell receptor alpha and beta CDR3 regions were amplified from mRNA by semiquantitative ARM-PCR. Tagged nested gene-specific primers were used first, then communal superprimers amplified exponentially. TCRdb independently ran MiXCR on the multiplex PCR reads; one entry per CDR3 protein. This sample has fewer than 2,500 distinct CDR3 sequences, with under 50% found just once.

The gene calls are TRBV6-4 and TRBJ2-2; a weak D match, TRBD1 (5 bases). Material: activated T cells sorted from blood. This sample's subset: CD45RA-RO-CD69+ activated T cells. This clonotype originated in a man aged 40-49 years in good health. The CDR3 sequence: CASSVLTDTGELFF. For the CDR3, the DNA is TGTGCCAGCAGTGTGTTGACAGATACCGGGGAGCTGTTTTTT.